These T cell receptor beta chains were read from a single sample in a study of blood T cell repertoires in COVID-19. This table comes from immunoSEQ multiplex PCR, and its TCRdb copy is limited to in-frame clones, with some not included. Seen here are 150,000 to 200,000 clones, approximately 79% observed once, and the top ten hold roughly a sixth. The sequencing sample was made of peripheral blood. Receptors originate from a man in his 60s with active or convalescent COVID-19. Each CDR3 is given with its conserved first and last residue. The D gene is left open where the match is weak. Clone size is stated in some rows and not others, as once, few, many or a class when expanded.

CDR3aa: CASSQPGWEETQYF
CDR3nt: TGTGCCAGCAGCCAACCGGGGTGGGAGGAGACCCAGTACTTC
d_gene: -
j_gene: TRBJ2-5
abundance: -
v_gene: TRBV7-9

CDR3aa: CASSPTSSGSETQYF
CDR3nt: TGTGCCAGCTCACCAACTTCTTCAGGGTCAGAGACCCAGTACTTC
d_gene: -
j_gene: TRBJ2-5
abundance: -
v_gene: TRBV18

CDR3aa: CASSYSKIADYEQYF
CDR3nt: TGTGCCAGCAGTTACTCGAAGATTGCAGACTACGAGCAGTACTTC
d_gene: -
j_gene: TRBJ2-7
abundance: -
v_gene: TRBV6-2/TRBV6-3

CDR3aa: CATSDLSKTQYF
CDR3nt: TGTGCCACCAGTGATTTGTCTAAGACCCAGTACTTC
d_gene: -
j_gene: TRBJ2-5
abundance: -
v_gene: TRBV24-1

CDR3aa: CASSYSNPGKSQPQHF
CDR3nt: TGTGCCAGCAGTTACTCGAACCCAGGGAAGAGTCAGCCCCAGCATTTT
d_gene: -
j_gene: TRBJ1-5
abundance: few
v_gene: TRBV6-2/TRBV6-3

CDR3aa: CSVWLAAGELFF
CDR3nt: TGCAGCGTTTGGCTAGCGGCCGGGGAGCTGTTTTTT
d_gene: TRBD2
j_gene: TRBJ2-2
abundance: -
v_gene: TRBV29-1

CDR3aa: CASSIGRGYQPQHF
CDR3nt: TGTGCCAGTAGTATCGGAAGGGGATATCAGCCCCAGCATTTT
d_gene: -
j_gene: TRBJ1-5
abundance: -
v_gene: TRBV19

CDR3aa: CASTRLAGAEQFF
CDR3nt: TGTGCCAGCACAAGACTAGCGGGAGCGGAGCAGTTCTTC
d_gene: TRBD2
j_gene: TRBJ2-1
abundance: few
v_gene: TRBV12-3/TRBV12-4

CDR3aa: CASSKARFSYNEQFF
CDR3nt: TGTGCCAGCAGTAAGGCTAGATTCTCCTACAATGAGCAGTTCTTC
d_gene: -
j_gene: TRBJ2-1
abundance: -
v_gene: TRBV6-5

CDR3aa: CASSLRPGQRDYGYTF
CDR3nt: TGTGCCAGCAGCTTGAGGCCGGGACAACGGGACTATGGCTACACCTTC
d_gene: -
j_gene: TRBJ1-2
abundance: -
v_gene: TRBV5-6

CDR3aa: CASTGQGKGSGYEQYF
CDR3nt: TGTGCCAGCACCGGACAGGGCAAGGGATCAGGCTACGAGCAGTACTTC
d_gene: TRBD1
j_gene: TRBJ2-7
abundance: once
v_gene: TRBV28

CDR3aa: CASSISAGQETQYF
CDR3nt: TGTGCCAGTAGTATTTCGGCGGGGCAGGAGACCCAGTACTTC
d_gene: -
j_gene: TRBJ2-5
abundance: -
v_gene: TRBV19

CDR3aa: CASSQVAGAYEQYF
CDR3nt: TGTGCCAGCAGCCAAGTCGCAGGGGCTTACGAGCAGTACTTC
d_gene: -
j_gene: TRBJ2-7
abundance: few
v_gene: TRBV4-2

CDR3aa: CASSLSISGTYNEQFF
CDR3nt: TGTGCCAGCAGCTTATCTATCAGCGGCACCTACAATGAGCAGTTCTTC
d_gene: -
j_gene: TRBJ2-1
abundance: few
v_gene: TRBV7-2

CDR3aa: CASSVVQGGTEAFF
CDR3nt: TGTGCCAGCAGCGTAGTACAGGGGGGAACTGAAGCTTTCTTT
d_gene: TRBD1
j_gene: TRBJ1-1
abundance: -
v_gene: TRBV9

CDR3aa: CASSEARTDTQYF
CDR3nt: TGTGCCAGCAGTGAAGCGAGGACAGATACGCAGTATTTT
d_gene: -
j_gene: TRBJ2-3
abundance: -
v_gene: TRBV6-1

CDR3aa: CASSSGTLWIGYTF
CDR3nt: TGTGCCAGCAGTTCCGGGACACTATGGATCGGCTACACCTTC
d_gene: -
j_gene: TRBJ1-2
abundance: -
v_gene: TRBV28

CDR3aa: CASETGTGMYEQYF
CDR3nt: TGTGCCAGCGAAACCGGGACAGGCATGTACGAGCAGTACTTC
d_gene: TRBD1
j_gene: TRBJ2-7
abundance: once
v_gene: TRBV7-2

CDR3aa: CASSTPGGTEAFF
CDR3nt: TGTGCCAGCAGCACTCCCGGGGGCACTGAAGCTTTCTTT
d_gene: -
j_gene: TRBJ1-1
abundance: -
v_gene: TRBV11-2

CDR3aa: CASSLLPPPTDTQYF
CDR3nt: TGTGCCAGCAGCTTACTACCCCCCCCCACAGATACGCAGTATTTT
d_gene: -
j_gene: TRBJ2-3
abundance: -
v_gene: TRBV6-5

CDR3aa: CASSQGTSGSAGDTQYF
CDR3nt: TGTGCCAGCAGCCAAGGGACTAGCGGGAGTGCGGGGGATACGCAGTATTTT
d_gene: TRBD2
j_gene: TRBJ2-3
abundance: once
v_gene: TRBV4-2

CDR3aa: CASSPAARRNIQYF
CDR3nt: TGTGCCAGCAGTCCCGCGGCCCGTAGAAACATTCAGTACTTC
d_gene: -
j_gene: TRBJ2-4
abundance: -
v_gene: TRBV27

CDR3aa: CASSFSGAGEAFF
CDR3nt: TGTGCCAGCAGCTTTAGCGGGGCAGGGGAAGCTTTCTTT
d_gene: -
j_gene: TRBJ1-1
abundance: -
v_gene: TRBV7-2